Listed here are 21 T cell receptor beta chains from one sample, sequenced in a study of blood T cell repertoires in COVID-19. Measured with immunoSEQ multiplex PCR; TCRdb has only the in-frame clones, and not every one. The sample has 250,000 or so clones, 70% to 90% seen once. What was sequenced was peripheral blood. These receptors originate from a woman younger than 45 with COVID-19, enrolled during active disease.

This sequence joins TRBV7-9 and TRBJ1-2, with 8 bases identical to TRBD1. The CDR3 covers 16 residues. V lost 4 bases and J lost 5; bases outside the gene matches: 12. The germline CDR1 and CDR2 sequences are SEHNR and FQNEAQ (reference sequence). The CDR3 sequence: CASSSTTTTGGYGYTF. CDR3 DNA sequence: TGTGCCAGCAGCTCCACCACTACTACAGGGGGTTATGGCTACACCTTC.

This sequence joins TRBV18 and TRBJ2-7; possible D gene TRBD2, 7 bases. Germline values: CDR1 KGHSH, CDR2 LQKENI. The CDR3 is 16 amino acids. V was shortened by 4 bases and J by 2 bases, with 18 bases between the two germline ends. CDR3 sequence: CASSQSGGGFAYEQYF. The CDR3 DNA sequence: TGTGCCAGCTCACAGTCGGGGGGCGGATTTGCCTACGAGCAGTACTTC.

This chain links TRBV10-3 with TRBJ2-1; D is unclear. The CDR3 length is 13 residues. The V end was cut by 2 bases, the J end by 1 base, with 3 bases between. Germline V lookup: CDR1 ENHRY, CDR2 SYGVKD. The CDR3 is CAISETSYNEQFF. The CDR3 region has the DNA TGTGCCATCAGTGAGACTTCCTACAATGAGCAGTTCTTC.

This chain links TRBV18 with TRBJ1-2; D is perhaps TRBD1 (5 bases). The CDR3 extends over 13 amino acids. V was pared by 3 bases and J by 1 base, with 6 bases between. Germline CDR1 is KGHSH and CDR2 is LQKENI. The CDR3 here is CASSPDINYGYTF. In DNA form, the CDR3 reads TGTGCCAGCTCACCGGACATTAACTATGGCTACACCTTC.

The chain joins TRBV19 to TRBJ1-4; 7 nucleotides line up with TRBD1. J lost 2 bases, V lost 2 bases, and 2 bases had no gene match. CDR1 and CDR2 from the germline V gene are LNHDA and SQIVND (reference sequence). CDR3 length: 15 residues. The CDR3, as DNA: TGTGCCAGTAGTATATTGACAGGGACTAATGAAAAACTGTTTTTT. Translation gives CASSILTGTNEKLFF.

The gene calls are TRBV28 and TRBJ1-2; D remains unclear. The germline V and J ends were trimmed by 2 bases and 4 bases, with 8 bases remaining between them. CDR3 length: 13 residues. CDR1 MDHEN and CDR2 SYDVKM come from the germline V gene. This CDR3 reads CASSLGHLYGYTF. The CDR3 coding sequence is TGTGCCAGCAGTTTAGGGCATCTCTATGGCTACACCTTC.

The genes are TRBV5-1 and TRBJ2-5, with 10 bases that match TRBD1. Looked up from germline, CDR1 is SGHRS and CDR2 is YFSETQ. This CDR3 has 15 amino acids. V shed 4 bases and J 4 bases; nucleotides not matched to a gene: 7. CDR3 region: CASSGDRGHGETQYF. The CDR3 coding sequence is TGCGCCAGCAGCGGAGACAGGGGGCATGGAGAGACCCAGTACTTC.

The J gene is TRBJ2-3, the V gene TRBV3-1 (or the pseudogene TRBV3-2); 7 bases line up with TRBD2. The CDR3 consists of 16 residues. Germline values: CDR1 LGHDT, CDR2 YNNKEL (reference sequence). V shed 0 bases, J shed 5 bases, and the junction held 8 bases outside the gene matches. The CDR3 reads CASSQEGLRGIDTQYF. CDR3 nucleotide sequence: TGTGCCAGCAGCCAAGAGGGTTTGCGGGGGATAGATACGCAGTATTTT.

This clone was seen ten or more times. This CDR3 reads CASSELAGTNNEQFF. Here the CDR3 DNA reads TGTGCCAGCAGTGAGCTAGCGGGAACCAACAATGAGCAGTTCTTC. The rearrangement uses TRBV6-4 and TRBJ2-1, with 9 bases aligning to TRBD2. The CDR3 length is 15 residues. V was pared by 3 bases and J by 5 bases, with 5 bases of the junction left unmatched. Germline-derived CDR1 and CDR2 are MRHNA and SNTAGT.

The J gene is TRBJ1-5, the V gene TRBV19, with D perhaps matching TRBD1 (6 bases). The V end lost 4 bases, the J end lost 6 bases, and 16 bases lay between the germline ends. CDR1 and CDR2 (germline): LNHDA, SQIVND (reference sequence). CDR3 length equals 15 residues. The CDR3 bases are TGTGCCAGTAGTAGCCACGGGGGGGGCGGTCAGCCCCAGCATTTT. It yields the protein CASSSHGGGGQPQHF.

This chain connects TRBV19 to TRBJ1-2; the D is unclear. Germline V CDR1 and CDR2: LNHDA, SQIVND (reference sequence). Deletions cut 4 bases from V and 1 base from J, with 7 bases between. The CDR3 is made up of 13 amino acids. The CDR3 DNA is TGTGCCAGTAGTACTCTATTTAACTATGGCTACACCTTC. Protein product: CASSTLFNYGYTF.

The chain couples TRBV11-3 to TRBJ2-2; a possible D gene is TRBD2 (5 bases). Germline CDR1 SGHNT, CDR2 YENEEA. The CDR3 consists of 16 residues. Deletions cut 0 bases from V and 3 bases from J, with 11 bases between. This CDR3 reads CASSLERWEYTGELFF. The CDR3 DNA reads TGTGCCAGCAGCTTAGAACGATGGGAGTACACCGGGGAGCTGTTTTTT.

V usage is TRBV7-6 and J usage is TRBJ2-7, with TRBD2 identical over 10 bases. The CDR3 length is 18 residues. The V segment lost 5 bases and the J segment 1 base; nucleotides outside the gene matches: 14. Germline values: CDR1 SGHVS, CDR2 FNYEAQ. The CDR3 region is CASSPPSLLAGSSYEQYF. CDR3 in DNA: TGTGCCAGCAGCCCACCCTCCCTACTAGCGGGGTCATCCTACGAGCAGTACTTC.

The rearrangement joins TRBV4-1 to TRBJ1-4; possible D gene TRBD1, 6 bases. This CDR3 comprises 15 residues. The V end lost 2 bases, the J end lost 4 bases, and 11 bases lay between the germline ends. Germline V CDR1 and CDR2: MGHRA, YSYEKL. The CDR3 loop is CASSQMGQNNEKLFF. The CDR3 DNA reads as TGCGCCAGCAGCCAAATGGGACAAAATAATGAAAAACTGTTTTTT.

A few counts support this clone. The rearrangement uses TRBV5-1 and TRBJ2-5, with 11 bases identical to TRBD2. The CDR3 has 16 residues. V lost 0 bases, J lost 2 bases, and 3 bases stayed unmatched. CDR1 and CDR2 (germline): SGHRS, YFSETQ. CDR3 sequence (DNA): TGCGCCAGCAGCTTGGGACTAGCGGGACGACAAGAGACCCAGTACTTC. It encodes CASSLGLAGRQETQYF.

The CDR3 DNA follows: TGTGCCAGCGGGCCCGGGACTGATTACGAGCAGTACTTC. Its protein is CASGPGTDYEQYF. This sequence joins TRBV3-1 (or the pseudogene TRBV3-2) and TRBJ2-7; TRBD2 might be the D (6 bases). Trimming shortened V by 8 bases and J by 4 bases, and 15 bases separated the two germline ends. This CDR3 has 13 residues. The germline gives CDR1 LGHDT, CDR2 YNNKEL (reference sequence).

This chain uses TRBV5-4 with TRBJ2-7; tentative D call: TRBD1 (5 bases). In germline, CDR1 is SGHNT, CDR2 YYREEE (reference sequence). V was trimmed by 2 bases and J by 3 bases, leaving 12 bases between them. The CDR3 totals 14 residues. CDR3 residues: CASSFLGDSYEQYV. The CDR3 region has the DNA TGTGCCAGCAGCTTTTTGGGCGACAGCTACGAGCAGTACGTC.

The chain links TRBV9 to TRBJ1-6, with D possibly being TRBD1 (5 bases). CDR3 length: 14 amino acids. Germline CDR1 is SGDLS and CDR2 is YYNGEE. Trimming pared 5 bases from V and 8 bases from J, leaving 14 bases between. The CDR3 bases are TGTGCCAGCAGGCGGGGGGAGGGTGATTCACCCCTCCACTTT. Translation: CASRRGEGDSPLHF. Full variable domain (outside the CDR3, taken from reference TRBV9 and TRBJ1-6): DSGVTQTPKHLITATGQRVTLRCSPRSGDLSVYWYQQSLDQGLQFLIQYYNGEERAKGNILERFSAQQFPDLHSELNLSSLELGDSALYFCASRRGEGDSPLHFGNGTRLTVT.

The CDR3 sequence: CASSSGGVGYGYTF. The CDR3 DNA sequence: TGCGCCAGCAGTTCAGGGGGTGTTGGCTATGGCTACACCTTC. The rearrangement links TRBV5-1 to TRBJ1-2; 7 bases are shared with TRBD1. The CDR3 runs to 14 residues. CDR1 SGHRS and CDR2 YFSETQ come from the germline V gene. V was pared by 5 bases and J by 4 bases, with 8 bases of the junction left unmatched. The whole variable domain, remainder taken from reference TRBV5-1 and TRBJ1-2, is KAGVTQTPRYLIKTRGQQVTLSCSPISGHRSVSWYQQTPGQGLQFLFEYFSETQRNKGNFPGRFSGRQFSNSRSEMNVSTLELGDSALYLCASSSGGVGYGYTFGSGTRLTVV.

This clone was counted a few times. This rearrangement joins TRBV10-1 to TRBJ2-7; 8 nucleotides align to TRBD1. With V trimmed by 3 bases and J by 1 base, 5 bases remained unmatched. Germline V gene sequence: CDR1 WNHNN, CDR2 SYGVQD (reference sequence). The CDR3 totals 15 residues. CDR3 residues: CASSDGTGNSYEQYF. The CDR3 nucleotides read TGCGCCAGCAGTGATGGGACAGGAAATTCCTACGAGCAGTACTTC.

The CDR3: CASSLAGLAGAQHF. The CDR3 DNA reads as TGTGCCAGCAGCTTAGCGGGGCTCGCAGGGGCCCAGCATTTT. The V call is TRBV7-2, the J call TRBJ1-5; D perhaps matches TRBD1 (6 bases). Trimming cost V 0 bases and J 11 bases, with 14 bases left between them. The germline V gene has CDR1 SGHTA and CDR2 FQGNSA. The CDR3 totals 14 residues.